A selection of T cell receptor beta chains follows, all from one sample in a study of post-analysis software for immune sequencing data. TCRdb passed the PCR reads through MiXCR, listing each CDR3 protein once. The sample lists hundreds of thousands of distinct CDR3 sequences; 55% to 60% were seen once. Sequenced sample: blood. The receptor source for this set is a girl between 2 and 10 years old with multiple sclerosis. Each CDR3 is given with its conserved first and last residue. The D gene is left open where the match is weak.

cdr3_aa j_call d_call v_call cdr3_length
CSVAGGRERPTDTQYF TRBJ2-3 TRBD2 TRBV29-1 16
CASSLVGSAMDQPQHF TRBJ1-5 . TRBV7-9 16
CAISEKGLAGGFTYEQYF TRBJ2-7 TRBD2 TRBV10-3 18
CSARLVAGGPGQFF TRBJ2-1 TRBD2 TRBV20-1 14
CASSRPGLAGSSYEQYF TRBJ2-7 TRBD2 TRBV28 17
CASSSRGFDYGYTF TRBJ1-2 . TRBV12-3/TRBV12-4 14
CASASGRADEQYF TRBJ2-7 TRBD2 TRBV2 13
CSATDGLYSNQPQHF TRBJ1-5 . TRBV20-1 15
CASSLVFGSFYGYTF TRBJ1-2 . TRBV5-6 15
CASSLGTSGAWEETQYF . TRBD2 TRBV7-9 17
CAGSFEGYNEQFF TRBJ2-1 . TRBV7-2 13
CASSLGLAGGHADTQYF TRBJ2-3 TRBD2 TRBV12-3/TRBV12-4 17
CSVVLPATWDEQFF TRBJ2-1 . TRBV29-1 14